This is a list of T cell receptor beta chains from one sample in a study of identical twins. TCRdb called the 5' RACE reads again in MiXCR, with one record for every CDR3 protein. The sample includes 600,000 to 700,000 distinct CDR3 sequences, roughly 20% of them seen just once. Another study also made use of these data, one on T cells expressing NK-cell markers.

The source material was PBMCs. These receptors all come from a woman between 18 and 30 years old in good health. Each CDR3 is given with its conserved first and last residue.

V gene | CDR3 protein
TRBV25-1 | CASSESVGSNQPQHF
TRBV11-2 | CASSPTGGAEQFF
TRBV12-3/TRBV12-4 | CASTSTNTGELFF
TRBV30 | CAWTGQAYEQYF
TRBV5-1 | CASSLRAGLTDTQYF
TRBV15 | CATSRVGSGGDTQYF
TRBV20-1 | CSASRADSSYEQYF
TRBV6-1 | CASSLKTQGWDTQYF
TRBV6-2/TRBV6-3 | CASSYRRRQKADEQYF
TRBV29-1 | CSVQTSGGAILTDTQYF
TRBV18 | CASSPTGGWDTEAFF
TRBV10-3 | CAISSSGGAYEQFF
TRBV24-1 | CATSDRTGTSGNGRQETQYF
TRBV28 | CASRGFQPQHF
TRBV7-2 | CASSLRQGAVRTYEQYF
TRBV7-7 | CASSLDLTRARGPQHEQYF
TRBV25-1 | CASKNDDWNTEAFF